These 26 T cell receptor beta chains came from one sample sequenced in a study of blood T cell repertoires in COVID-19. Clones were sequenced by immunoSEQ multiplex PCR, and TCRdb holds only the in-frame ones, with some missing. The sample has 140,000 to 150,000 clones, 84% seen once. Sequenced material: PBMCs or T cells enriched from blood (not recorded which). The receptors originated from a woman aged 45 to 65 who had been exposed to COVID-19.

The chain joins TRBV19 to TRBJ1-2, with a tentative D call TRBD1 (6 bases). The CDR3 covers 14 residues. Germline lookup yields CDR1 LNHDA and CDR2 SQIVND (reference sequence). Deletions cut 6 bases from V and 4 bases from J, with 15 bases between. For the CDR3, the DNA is TGTGCCAGTAGCCTTTCCGGACAGCTCTATGGCTACACCTTC. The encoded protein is CASSLSGQLYGYTF.

The CDR3: CASSYSTGRSTEAFF. CDR3 bases: TGTGCCAGCAGTTACTCGACAGGGCGGTCTACTGAAGCTTTCTTT. The rearrangement links TRBV6-5 to TRBJ1-1; 7 bases map to TRBD1. The V gene end was trimmed by 0 bases and the J gene end by 5 bases; junction bases not matched to a gene: 6. This CDR3 comprises 15 residues. From germline, CDR1 is MNHEY and CDR2 SVGAGI.

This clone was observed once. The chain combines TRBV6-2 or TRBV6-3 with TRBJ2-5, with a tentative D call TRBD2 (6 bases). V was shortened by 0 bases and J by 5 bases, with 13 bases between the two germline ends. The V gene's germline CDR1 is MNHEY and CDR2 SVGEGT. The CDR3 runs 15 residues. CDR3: CASSYSGLAGETQYF. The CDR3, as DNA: TGTGCCAGCAGTTACTCAGGACTGGCGGGGGAGACCCAGTACTTC.

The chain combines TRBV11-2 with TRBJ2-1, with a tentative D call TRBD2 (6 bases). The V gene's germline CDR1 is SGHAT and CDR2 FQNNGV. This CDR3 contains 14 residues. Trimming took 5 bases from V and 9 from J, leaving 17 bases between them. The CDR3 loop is CASSRATSSGEQFF. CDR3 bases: TGTGCCAGCAGCCGAGCCACTAGCTCAGGTGAGCAGTTCTTC.

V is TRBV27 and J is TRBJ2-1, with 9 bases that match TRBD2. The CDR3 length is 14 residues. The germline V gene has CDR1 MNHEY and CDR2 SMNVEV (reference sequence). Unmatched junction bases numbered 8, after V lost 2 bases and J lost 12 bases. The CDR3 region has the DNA TGTGCCAGCAGTTTACGGGCTAGCGGGATGGGGCAGTTCTTC. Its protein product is CASSLRASGMGQFF.

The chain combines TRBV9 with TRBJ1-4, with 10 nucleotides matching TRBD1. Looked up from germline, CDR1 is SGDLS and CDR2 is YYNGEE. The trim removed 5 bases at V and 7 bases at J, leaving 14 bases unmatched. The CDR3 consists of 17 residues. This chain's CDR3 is CASSLAPGTGVIEKLFF. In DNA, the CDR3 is TGTGCCAGCAGTTTAGCCCCCGGGACAGGGGTGATTGAAAAACTGTTTTTT.

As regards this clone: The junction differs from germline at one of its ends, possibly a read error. CDR3 in DNA: TGTGCCAGCAGCTTAGCCGGCAGGGACACGGAAGCTTTCTTT. It translates to CASSLAGRDTEAFF. The rearrangement links TRBV7-8 to TRBJ1-1; TRBD1 might be the D (6 bases). Germline assignment: CDR1 SGHVS and CDR2 FQNEAQ. The CDR3 runs to 14 residues.

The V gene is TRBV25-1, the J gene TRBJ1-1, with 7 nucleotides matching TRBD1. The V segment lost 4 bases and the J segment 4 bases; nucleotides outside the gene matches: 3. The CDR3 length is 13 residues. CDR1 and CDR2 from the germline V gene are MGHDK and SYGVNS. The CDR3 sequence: CASSGQGGTEAFF. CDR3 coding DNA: TGTGCCAGCAGTGGACAGGGAGGCACTGAAGCTTTCTTT.

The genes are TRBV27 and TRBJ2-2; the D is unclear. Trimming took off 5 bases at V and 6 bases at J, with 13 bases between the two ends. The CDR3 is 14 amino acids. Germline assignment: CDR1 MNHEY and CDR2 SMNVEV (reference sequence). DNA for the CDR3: TGTGCCAGCAGTCCTTCTACTAATTCCGGGGAGCTGTTTTTT. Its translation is CASSPSTNSGELFF.

This CDR3 is CATSRLRDTEAFF. CDR3 sequence (DNA): TGTGCCACCTCGAGGCTGCGGGACACTGAAGCTTTCTTT. The chain is built from TRBV12-3 or TRBV12-4 and TRBJ1-1, with no clear D. Trimming left V 10 bases short and J 3 bases short, with 15 bases between. The CDR3 loop spans 13 amino acids.

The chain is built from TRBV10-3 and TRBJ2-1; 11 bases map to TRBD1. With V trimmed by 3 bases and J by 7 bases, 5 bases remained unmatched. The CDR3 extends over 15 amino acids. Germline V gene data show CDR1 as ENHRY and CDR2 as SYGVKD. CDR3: CAISDEDRGPNEQFF. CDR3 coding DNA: TGTGCCATCAGTGACGAGGACAGGGGGCCGAATGAGCAGTTCTTC.

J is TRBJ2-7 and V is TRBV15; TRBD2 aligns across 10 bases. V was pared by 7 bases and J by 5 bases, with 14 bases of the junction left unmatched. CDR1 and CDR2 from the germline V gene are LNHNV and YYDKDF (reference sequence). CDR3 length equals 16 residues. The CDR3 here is CATKGSKREGIDEQYF. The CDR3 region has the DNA TGTGCCACCAAGGGCTCTAAGCGGGAGGGTATAGACGAGCAGTACTTC.

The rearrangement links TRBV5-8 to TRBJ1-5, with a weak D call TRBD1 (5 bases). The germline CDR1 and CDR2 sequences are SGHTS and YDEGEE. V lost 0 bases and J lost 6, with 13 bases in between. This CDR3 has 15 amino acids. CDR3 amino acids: CASSLVVGGGQPQHF. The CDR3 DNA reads TGTGCCAGCAGCTTGGTTGTGGGGGGAGGTCAGCCCCAGCATTTT.

Here the CDR3 DNA reads TGTGCCAGTAGTATACCAGGGCACTACGAGCAGTACTTC. Translated: CASSIPGHYEQYF. The chain links TRBV19 to TRBJ2-7, with D tentatively TRBD1 (5 bases). Trimming stripped 2 bases from V and 3 bases from J, with 8 bases between. CDR1 is LNHDA and CDR2 is SQIVND in the germline V gene (reference sequence). The CDR3 spans 13 residues.

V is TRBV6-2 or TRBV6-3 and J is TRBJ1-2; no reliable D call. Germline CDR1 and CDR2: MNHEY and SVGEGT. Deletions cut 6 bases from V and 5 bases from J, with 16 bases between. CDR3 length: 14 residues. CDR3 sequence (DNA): TGTGCCAGCAGCCGAAACCTCGACACTTATGGCTACACCTTC. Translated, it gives CASSRNLDTYGYTF.

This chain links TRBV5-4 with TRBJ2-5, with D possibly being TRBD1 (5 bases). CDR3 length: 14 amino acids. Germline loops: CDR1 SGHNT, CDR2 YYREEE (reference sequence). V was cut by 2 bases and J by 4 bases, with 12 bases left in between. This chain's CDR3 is CASSFQGRRETQYF. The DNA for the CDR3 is TGTGCCAGCAGCTTCCAGGGAAGGCGAGAGACCCAGTACTTC.

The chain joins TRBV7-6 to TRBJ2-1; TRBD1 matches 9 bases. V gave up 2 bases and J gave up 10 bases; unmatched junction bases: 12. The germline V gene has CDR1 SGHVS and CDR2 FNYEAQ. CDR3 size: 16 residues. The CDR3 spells CASSLTPGTGIEEQFF. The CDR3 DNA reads TGTGCCAGCAGCTTAACCCCCGGGACAGGGATTGAGGAGCAGTTCTTC.

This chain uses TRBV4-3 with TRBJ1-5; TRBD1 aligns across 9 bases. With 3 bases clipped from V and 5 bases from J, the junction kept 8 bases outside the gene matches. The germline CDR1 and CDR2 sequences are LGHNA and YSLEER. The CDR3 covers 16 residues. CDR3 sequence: CASSQVQGAKDQPQHF. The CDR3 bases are TGCGCCAGCAGCCAGGTACAGGGGGCGAAGGATCAGCCCCAGCATTTT.

CDR3 nucleotide sequence: TGCAGCGTTGGTATGAGGGCTACCGGGGAGCTGTTTTTT. Amino acids: CSVGMRATGELFF. This chain connects TRBV29-1 to TRBJ2-2; perhaps TRBD2 as D (5 bases). Germline values: CDR1 SQVTM, CDR2 ANQGSEA. The length of the CDR3 is 13 residues. V lost 4 bases, J lost 5 bases, and 11 bases lay in between.

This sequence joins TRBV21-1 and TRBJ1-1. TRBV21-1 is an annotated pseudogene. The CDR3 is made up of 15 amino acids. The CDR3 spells CASSTRGGLNTEAFF. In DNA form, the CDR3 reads TGTGCCAGCAGCACGCGGGGGGGGCTGAACACTGAAGCTTTCTTT.

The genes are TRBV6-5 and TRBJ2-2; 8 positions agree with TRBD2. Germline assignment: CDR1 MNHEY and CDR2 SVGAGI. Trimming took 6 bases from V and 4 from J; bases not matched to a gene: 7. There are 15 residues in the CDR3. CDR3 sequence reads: CASSKAGATTGELFF. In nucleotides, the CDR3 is TGTGCCAGCAGCAAAGCGGGAGCTACCACCGGGGAGCTGTTTTTT.

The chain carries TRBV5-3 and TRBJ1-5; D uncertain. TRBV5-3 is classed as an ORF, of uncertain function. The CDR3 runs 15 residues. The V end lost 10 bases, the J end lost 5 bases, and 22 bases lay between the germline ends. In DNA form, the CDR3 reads TGTGCCCAATCTACTGCCCAAAACTACGATCAGCCCCAGCATTTT. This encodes CAQSTAQNYDQPQHF.

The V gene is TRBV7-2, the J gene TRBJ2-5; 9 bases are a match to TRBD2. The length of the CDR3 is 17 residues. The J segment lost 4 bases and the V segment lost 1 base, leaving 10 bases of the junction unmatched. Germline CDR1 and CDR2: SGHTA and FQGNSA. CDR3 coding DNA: TGTGCCAGCAGCTTAGTAGGTCGTCTAGCGGGGCGAGAGACCCAGTACTTC. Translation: CASSLVGRLAGRETQYF.

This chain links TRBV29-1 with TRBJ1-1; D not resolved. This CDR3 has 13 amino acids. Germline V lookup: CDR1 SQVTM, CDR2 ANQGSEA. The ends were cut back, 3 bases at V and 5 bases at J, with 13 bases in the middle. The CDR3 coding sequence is TGCAGCGTTGAGGAGGGTGGTCGGACTGAAGCTTTCTTT. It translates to CSVEEGGRTEAFF.

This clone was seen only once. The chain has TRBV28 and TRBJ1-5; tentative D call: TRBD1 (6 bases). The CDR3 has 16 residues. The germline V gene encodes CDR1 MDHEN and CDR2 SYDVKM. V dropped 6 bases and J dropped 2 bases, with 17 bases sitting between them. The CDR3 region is CASSQTRGRGNQPQHF. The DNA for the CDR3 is TGTGCCAGCAGCCAAACCAGGGGACGGGGCAATCAGCCCCAGCATTTT.

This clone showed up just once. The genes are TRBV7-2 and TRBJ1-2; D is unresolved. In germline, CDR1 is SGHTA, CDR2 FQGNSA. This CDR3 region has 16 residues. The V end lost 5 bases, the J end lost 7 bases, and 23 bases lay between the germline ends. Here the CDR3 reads CASSLTSGLGSGGYTF. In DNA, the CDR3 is TGTGCCAGCAGCCTGACTTCGGGGTTGGGGTCTGGTGGCTACACCTTC.